The 2 T cell receptor beta chains below come from one sample, sequenced in a study of blood T cell repertoires in COVID-19. The data were produced by immunoSEQ multiplex PCR, yet TCRdb's version contains in-frame clones alone and is incomplete. The data contain around 280,000 clones, around nine tenths of them seen just once; the ten biggest clones take up less than 2%. The sample consisted of PBMCs or T cells enriched from blood (not recorded which). These receptors all stem from a woman aged 40 to 50 who had recovered from COVID-19.

The chain employs TRBV12-2 and TRBJ2-7; TRBD1 was called by the table and not checked on the DNA. TRBV12-2 is shown as a pseudogene. This CDR3 is 15 amino acids long. For the CDR3, the DNA is TGTGCAAGTCGCTTCTACAGGGAAATGACTTACGAGCAGTACTTC. Its protein product is CASRFYREMTYEQYF.

In the case of this clone: This sample also contains other DNA sequences that code for the same CDR3. The CDR3 nucleotides are TGCAGCGTTGAACGGGACACGGACTCTGGGGCCAACGTCCTGACTTTC. This gives the protein CSVERDTDSGANVLTF. The genes are TRBV29-1 and TRBJ2-6, with D possibly being TRBD1 (6 bases). Germline V CDR1 and CDR2: SQVTM, ANQGSEA. The CDR3 is 16 amino acids. Trimming took 2 bases from V and 0 from J, leaving 11 bases between them.